This T cell receptor beta chain is from a study of shared T cell receptors in the human thymus. The V end was cut by 4 bases, the J end by 1 base, with 7 bases between. The CDR3 is 14 amino acids. CDR1 is LNHDA, CDR2 SQIVND, per germline (reference sequence). Repertoires were generated with immunoSEQ multiplex PCR, while TCRdb's copy carries only in-frame clones and drops some. This sample has hundreds of thousands of clones; over 75% occur once, and the top ten carry 0.008% to 0.011%. In its sample, this clone was seen once. The sample also formed part of further work on human thymus T cells. Per that study: Thymic TCR repertoires of unrelated people reportedly overlapped highly.

This sequence was found in a boy less than two years old with a congenital heart defect. The chain has TRBV19 and TRBJ2-2; D may be TRBD1 (5 bases). Sequencing input: thymocytes. The CDR3: CASSTQGNTGELFF. The CDR3 DNA reads TGTGCCAGTAGTACGCAGGGGAACACCGGGGAGCTGTTTTTT.